The 23 T cell receptor beta chains below come from one sample, sequenced in a study of cytomegalovirus exposure and HLA in healthy donors. PCR was performed using 60 Vbeta and 13 Jbeta primers. Clones were sequenced by immunoSEQ multiplex PCR, and TCRdb holds only the in-frame ones, with some missing. The data contain fewer than 200,000 clones, about four fifths of them singletons. Source material: PBMCs. The receptors come from a woman aged 18-29 years in good health and CMV-seronegative.

The V gene is TRBV28, the J gene TRBJ2-3; 9 bases map to TRBD2. J lost 5 bases, V lost 2 bases, and 5 bases had no gene match. In germline, CDR1 is MDHEN, CDR2 SYDVKM. The CDR3 is 15 amino acids. Here the CDR3 reads CASSLAGGQGDTQYF. The DNA for the CDR3 is TGTGCCAGCAGTTTAGCGGGAGGGCAAGGAGATACGCAGTATTTT.

The rearrangement joins TRBV27 to TRBJ2-1; 11 bases fit TRBD2. CDR3 size: 15 residues. With 3 bases clipped from V and 8 bases from J, the junction kept 6 bases outside the gene matches. Germline loops: CDR1 MNHEY, CDR2 SMNVEV (reference sequence). This CDR3 is CASSLLAGGVHEQFF. Here the CDR3 DNA reads TGTGCCAGCAGTTTGCTAGCGGGAGGTGTCCATGAGCAGTTCTTC.

The rearrangement links TRBV9 to TRBJ2-7, with D unresolved. This CDR3 contains 12 residues. V was cut by 4 bases and J by 0 bases, with 5 bases left in between. Germline CDR1 and CDR2: SGDLS and YYNGEE. CDR3 coding DNA: TGTGCCAGCAGCCCCAACTCCTACGAGCAGTACTTC. Its translation: CASSPNSYEQYF.

The rearrangement joins TRBV6-6 to TRBJ2-7; 7 bases are shared with TRBD1. This CDR3 is 13 amino acids long. Germline-derived CDR1 and CDR2 are MNHNY and SVGAGI (reference sequence). V shed 4 bases, J shed 6 bases, and the junction held 6 bases outside the gene matches. CDR3 sequence: CASSLQGNTEQYF. For the CDR3, the DNA is TGTGCCAGCAGTTTACAGGGGAATACCGAGCAGTACTTC.

The table lists this clone with a count of one. This chain links TRBV6-5 with TRBJ2-2, with a tentative D call TRBD1 (5 bases). The CDR3 has 13 residues. The germline CDR1 and CDR2 sequences are MNHEY and SVGAGI. V lost 6 bases, J lost 5 bases, and 10 bases lay in between. CDR3 sequence (DNA): TGTGCCAGCAGCACGCCAGGGACCGGGGAGCTGTTTTTT. Translated: CASSTPGTGELFF.

This clone is a singleton in its sample. V gene TRBV11-3 combines with J gene TRBJ2-7, with 8 bases fitting TRBD1. Germline V lookup: CDR1 SGHNT, CDR2 YENEEA. This CDR3 is built from 13 residues. V trimming: 5 bases; J trimming: 7 bases; junction bases outside the gene matches: 7. The CDR3 DNA is TGTGCCAGCAGCGTGCAGGGGGCGGGGGAGCAGTACTTC. Translated: CASSVQGAGEQYF.

This rearrangement joins TRBV5-1 to TRBJ2-1; 7 nucleotides match TRBD2. Looked up from germline, CDR1 is SGHRS and CDR2 is YFSETQ. CDR3 length equals 14 residues. Trimming removed 3 bases from V and 12 bases from J; junction bases left unmatched: 12. CDR3 DNA: TGCGCCAGCAGCTACACGGATCCGGGGGGTGGGCAGTTCTTC. Its protein is CASSYTDPGGGQFF. Supplemented by reference TRBV5-1 and TRBJ2-1, the full variable domain reads KAGVTQTPRYLIKTRGQQVTLSCSPISGHRSVSWYQQTPGQGLQFLFEYFSETQRNKGNFPGRFSGRQFSNSRSEMNVSTLELGDSALYLCASSYTDPGGGQFFGPGTRLTVL.

The chain carries TRBV29-1 and TRBJ2-7; maybe TRBD2 (6 bases). CDR1 is SQVTM and CDR2 is ANQGSEA in the germline V gene. V lost 6 bases and J 4 bases, leaving 13 bases between the germline ends. The CDR3 extends over 12 amino acids. The CDR3 DNA reads as TGCAGCGTCGGAAATGGGAGGTACGAGCAGTACTTC. This gives the protein CSVGNGRYEQYF.

This sequence joins TRBV18 and TRBJ1-1; TRBD1 aligns across 8 bases. The junction had 5 bases not matched to a gene; V was cut back by 1 base and J by 7 bases. This CDR3 contains 14 residues. Germline V gives CDR1 KGHSH, CDR2 LQKENI. The CDR3 region is CASSPQGQGVEAFF. The CDR3 DNA is TGTGCCAGCTCACCACAAGGACAGGGCGTTGAAGCTTTCTTT.

The V call is TRBV2, the J call TRBJ2-1; D possibly corresponds to TRBD2 (6 bases). The germline V gene encodes CDR1 SNHLY and CDR2 FYNNEI. This CDR3 spans 12 amino acids. The V end lost 6 bases, the J end lost 8 bases, and 11 bases lay between the germline ends. CDR3 in DNA: TGTGCCAGCAGCGTAACGGGAGATGAGCAGTTCTTC. This gives the protein CASSVTGDEQFF.

The genes are TRBV7-9 and TRBJ2-1; 10 bases are shared with TRBD2. Germline V gives CDR1 SEHNR, CDR2 FQNEAQ (reference sequence). This CDR3 contains 16 residues. The V segment lost 3 bases and the J segment 8 bases; nucleotides outside the gene matches: 10. CDR3 in DNA: TGTGCCAGCAGCTTTTCTCCTAGCGGGAGCTCCGATGAGCAGTTCTTC. Its translation: CASSFSPSGSSDEQFF.

V and J are TRBV2 and TRBJ1-2, with D possibly TRBD1 on 5 matching bases. Trimming cost V 8 bases and J 7 bases, with 20 bases left between them. This CDR3 has 14 residues. The V gene's germline CDR1 is SNHLY and CDR2 FYNNEI. CDR3 protein: CASRGTGGLSGYTF. In nucleotides, the CDR3 is TGTGCCAGCCGGGGAACGGGGGGATTGAGTGGCTACACCTTC.

The V and J genes are TRBV4-1 and TRBJ1-6; 9 nucleotides align to TRBD1. Unmatched junction bases numbered 2, after V lost 4 bases and J lost 10 bases. Germline loops: CDR1 MGHRA, CDR2 YSYEKL. The CDR3 has 13 amino acids. The CDR3 DNA reads TGCGCCAGCAGCCCTACAGGGGGCTCACCCCTCCACTTT. Its protein is CASSPTGGSPLHF.

This chain links TRBV11-3 with TRBJ1-3; D not certain. The CDR3 is 15 residues long. CDR1 and CDR2 (germline): SGHNT, YENEEA. V shed 6 bases and J shed 0 bases, with 12 bases lying between them. CDR3: CASSYDGRSGNTIYF. The DNA for the CDR3 is TGTGCCAGCAGTTATGATGGGCGCTCTGGAAACACCATATATTTT.

In this sample, this clone turned up a few times. The chain links TRBV30 to TRBJ1-2; no firm D call. CDR1 GTSNPN and CDR2 SVGIG come from the germline V gene (reference sequence). With 0 bases removed from V and 2 bases from J, the gap between germline ends came to 7 bases. CDR3 length equals 13 residues. The DNA of the CDR3 is TGTGCCTGGAGTGTATCCCAGAACTATGGCTACACCTTC. This sequence encodes CAWSVSQNYGYTF.

This chain links TRBV30 with TRBJ1-2; a possible D gene is TRBD1 (5 bases). The CDR3 runs to 13 residues. Germline CDR1 and CDR2: GTSNPN and SVGIG (reference sequence). V was cut by 0 bases and J by 8 bases, with 13 bases left in between. This CDR3 is CAWSVQSGEGYTF. CDR3 DNA sequence: TGTGCCTGGAGTGTACAATCGGGGGAAGGCTACACCTTC.

The chain couples TRBV11-2 to TRBJ2-7, with D tentatively TRBD2 (6 bases). Trimming pared 4 bases from V and 3 bases from J, leaving 16 bases between. CDR1 and CDR2 from the germline V gene are SGHAT and FQNNGV. The CDR3 runs to 15 residues. The CDR3 sequence: CASSSSVVRLYEQYF. The CDR3 DNA follows: TGTGCCAGCAGCTCTAGCGTGGTGAGGCTCTACGAGCAGTACTTC.

This clone showed up just a few times. The chain has TRBV28 and TRBJ1-3, with D tentatively TRBD1 (5 bases). Germline CDR1 MDHEN, CDR2 SYDVKM. This CDR3 has 15 amino acids. V was pared by 8 bases and J by 0 bases, with 14 bases between. The CDR3 loop is CASRVLGGSGNTIYF. The CDR3 DNA reads TGTGCCAGCCGAGTTCTCGGGGGCTCTGGAAACACCATATATTTT.

The chain has TRBV5-4 and TRBJ2-1; 13 positions match TRBD2. The CDR3 is made up of 18 amino acids. In germline, CDR1 is SGHNT, CDR2 YYREEE (reference sequence). Trimming removed 5 bases from V and 12 bases from J; junction bases left unmatched: 20. CDR3 DNA: TGTGCCAGCAGAGCCGGGACAGGGGGACTAGCGGGACCGTACGGGCAGTTCTTC. This codes for CASRAGTGGLAGPYGQFF.

The chain is built from TRBV28 and TRBJ1-2, with 8 bases aligning to TRBD1. V gave up 5 bases and J gave up 8 bases; unmatched junction bases: 10. This CDR3 comprises 14 residues. Germline V CDR1 and CDR2: MDHEN, SYDVKM. CDR3: CASSLLRQGRGYTF. CDR3 sequence (DNA): TGTGCCAGCAGTCTACTTCGACAGGGGCGCGGCTACACCTTC.

A single count supports this clone. The chain has TRBV30 and TRBJ2-4; 10 bases line up with TRBD2. CDR1 is GTSNPN and CDR2 is SVGIG in the germline V gene (reference sequence). V gave up 0 bases and J gave up 3 bases; unmatched junction bases: 5. This CDR3 is 16 amino acids long. The CDR3 loop is CAWSVEREGVKNIQYF. The CDR3 bases are TGTGCCTGGAGTGTTGAGCGGGAGGGGGTCAAAAACATTCAGTACTTC.

V is TRBV5-1 and J is TRBJ1-5; 7 positions agree with TRBD1. Per germline, CDR1 SGHRS and CDR2 YFSETQ. The CDR3 contains 15 residues. Trimming removed 0 bases from V and 4 bases from J; junction bases left unmatched: 4. The chain's CDR3 is CASSLEGQFNQPQHF. The CDR3, as DNA: TGCGCCAGCAGCTTGGAGGGACAGTTTAATCAGCCCCAGCATTTT.

V and J are TRBV5-1 and TRBJ2-5, with D possibly being TRBD1 (6 bases). This CDR3 spans 13 amino acids. The V and J ends lost 4 bases and 6 bases respectively, with 13 bases between them. Germline V lookup: CDR1 SGHRS, CDR2 YFSETQ. CDR3 sequence (DNA): TGCGCCAGCAGCGCGATGGGGGCGAAGACCCAGTACTTC. It codes for CASSAMGAKTQYF.